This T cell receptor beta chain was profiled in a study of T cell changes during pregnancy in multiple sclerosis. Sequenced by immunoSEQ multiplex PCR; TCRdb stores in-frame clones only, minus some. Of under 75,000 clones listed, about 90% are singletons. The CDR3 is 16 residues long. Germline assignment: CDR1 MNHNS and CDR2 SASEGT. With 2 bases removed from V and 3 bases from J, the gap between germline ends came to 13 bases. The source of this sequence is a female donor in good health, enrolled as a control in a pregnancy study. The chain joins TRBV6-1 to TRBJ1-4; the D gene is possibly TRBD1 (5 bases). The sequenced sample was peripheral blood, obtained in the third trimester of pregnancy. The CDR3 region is CASSENQGRANEKLFF. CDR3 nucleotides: TGTGCCAGCAGTGAAAACCAGGGAAGGGCTAATGAAAAACTGTTTTTT.